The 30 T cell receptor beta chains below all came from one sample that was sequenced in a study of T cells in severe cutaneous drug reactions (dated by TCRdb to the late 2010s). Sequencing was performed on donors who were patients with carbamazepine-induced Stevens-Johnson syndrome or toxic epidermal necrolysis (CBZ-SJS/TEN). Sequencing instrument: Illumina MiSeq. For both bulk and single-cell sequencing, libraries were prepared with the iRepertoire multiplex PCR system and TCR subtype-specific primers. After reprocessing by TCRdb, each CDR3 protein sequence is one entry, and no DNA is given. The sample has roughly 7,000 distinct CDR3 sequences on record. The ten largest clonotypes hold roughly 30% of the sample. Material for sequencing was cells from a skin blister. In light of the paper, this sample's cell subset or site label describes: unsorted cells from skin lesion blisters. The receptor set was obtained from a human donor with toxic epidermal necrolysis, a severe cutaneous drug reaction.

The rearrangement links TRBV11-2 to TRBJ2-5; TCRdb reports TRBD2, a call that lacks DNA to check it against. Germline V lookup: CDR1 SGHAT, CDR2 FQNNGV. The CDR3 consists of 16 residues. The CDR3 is CASSLGPGLGQETQYF.

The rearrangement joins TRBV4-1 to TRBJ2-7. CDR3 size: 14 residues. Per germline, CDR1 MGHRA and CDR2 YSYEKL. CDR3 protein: CASSHSRFRYEQYF.

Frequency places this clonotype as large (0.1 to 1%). Here the CDR3 reads CSVEQPGTSGSYEQYF. J is TRBJ2-7 and V is TRBV29-1; checking the TCRdb D call of TRBD2 is not possible without DNA. This CDR3 region has 16 residues. Germline V CDR1 and CDR2: SQVTM, ANQGSEA.

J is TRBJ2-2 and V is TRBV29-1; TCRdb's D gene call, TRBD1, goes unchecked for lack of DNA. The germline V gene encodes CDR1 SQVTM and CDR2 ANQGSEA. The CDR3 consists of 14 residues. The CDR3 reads CSVVARENTGELFF.

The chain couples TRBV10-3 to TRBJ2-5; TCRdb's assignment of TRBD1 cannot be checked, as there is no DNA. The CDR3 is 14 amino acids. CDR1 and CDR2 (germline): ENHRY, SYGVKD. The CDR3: CAISADRLQETQYF.

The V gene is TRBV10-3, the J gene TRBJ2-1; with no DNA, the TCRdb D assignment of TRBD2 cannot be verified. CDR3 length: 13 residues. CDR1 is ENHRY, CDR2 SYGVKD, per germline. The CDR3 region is CAINSGRYNEQFF.

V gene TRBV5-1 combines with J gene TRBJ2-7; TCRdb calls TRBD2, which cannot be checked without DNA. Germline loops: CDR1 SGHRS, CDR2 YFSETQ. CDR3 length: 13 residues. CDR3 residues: CASSQGLNYEQYF.

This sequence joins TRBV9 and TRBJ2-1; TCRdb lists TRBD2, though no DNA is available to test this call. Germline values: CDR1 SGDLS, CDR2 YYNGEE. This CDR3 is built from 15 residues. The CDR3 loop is CASSVIAGPNNEQFF. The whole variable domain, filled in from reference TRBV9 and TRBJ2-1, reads DSGVTQTPKHLITATGQRVTLRCSPRSGDLSVYWYQQSLDQGLQFLIQYYNGEERAKGNILERFSAQQFPDLHSELNLSSLELGDSALYFCASSVIAGPNNEQFFGPGTRLTVL.

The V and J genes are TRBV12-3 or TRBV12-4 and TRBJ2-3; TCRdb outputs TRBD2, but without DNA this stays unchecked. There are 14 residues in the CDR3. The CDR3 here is CATNSGPNTDTQYF.

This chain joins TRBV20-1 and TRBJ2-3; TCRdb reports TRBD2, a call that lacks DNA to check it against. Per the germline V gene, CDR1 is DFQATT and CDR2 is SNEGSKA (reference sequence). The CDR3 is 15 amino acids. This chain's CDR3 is CSATKTRGGADTQYF.

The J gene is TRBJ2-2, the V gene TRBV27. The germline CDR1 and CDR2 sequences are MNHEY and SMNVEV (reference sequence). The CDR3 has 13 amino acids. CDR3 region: CASTGGNTGELFF.

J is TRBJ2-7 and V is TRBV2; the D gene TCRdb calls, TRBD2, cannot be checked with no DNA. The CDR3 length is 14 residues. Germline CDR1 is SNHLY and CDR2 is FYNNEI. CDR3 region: CASSEMAGVYEQYF.

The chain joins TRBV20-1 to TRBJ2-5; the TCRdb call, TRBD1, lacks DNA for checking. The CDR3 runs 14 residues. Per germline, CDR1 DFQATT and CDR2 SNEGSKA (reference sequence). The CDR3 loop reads CSARKDRLQETQYF.

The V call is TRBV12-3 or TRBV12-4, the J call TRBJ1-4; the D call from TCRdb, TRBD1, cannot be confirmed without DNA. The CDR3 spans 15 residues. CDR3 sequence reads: CASSTRTGANEKLFF.

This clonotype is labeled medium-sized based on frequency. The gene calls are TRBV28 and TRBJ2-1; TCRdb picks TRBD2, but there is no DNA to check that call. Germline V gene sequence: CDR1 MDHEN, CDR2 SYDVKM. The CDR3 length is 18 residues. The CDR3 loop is CASSLSSQRGGSYNEQFF.

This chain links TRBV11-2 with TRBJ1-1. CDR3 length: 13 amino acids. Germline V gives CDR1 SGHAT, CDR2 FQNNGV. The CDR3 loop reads CASSLGVGSEAFF. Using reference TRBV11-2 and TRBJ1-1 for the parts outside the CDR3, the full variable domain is EAGVAQSPRYKIIEKRQSVAFWCNPISGHATLYWYQQILGQGPKLLIQFQNNGVVDDSQLPKDRFSAERLKGVDSTLKIQPAKLEDSAVYLCASSLGVGSEAFFGQGTRLTVV.

This CDR3 reads CASSARDSFSGANVLTF. This chain links TRBV4-3 with TRBJ2-6; TCRdb names TRBD1, which stays unverified in the absence of DNA. CDR3 size: 17 residues. Germline CDR1 and CDR2: LGHNA and YSLEER.

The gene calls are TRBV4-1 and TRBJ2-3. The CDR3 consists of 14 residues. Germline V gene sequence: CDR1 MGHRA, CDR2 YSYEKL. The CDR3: CASSQDKLRDTQYF.

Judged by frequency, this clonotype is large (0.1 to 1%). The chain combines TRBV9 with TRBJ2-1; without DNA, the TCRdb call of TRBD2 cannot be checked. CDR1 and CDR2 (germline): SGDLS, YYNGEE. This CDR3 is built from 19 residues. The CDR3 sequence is CASSVEGGGGTSGYNEQFF.

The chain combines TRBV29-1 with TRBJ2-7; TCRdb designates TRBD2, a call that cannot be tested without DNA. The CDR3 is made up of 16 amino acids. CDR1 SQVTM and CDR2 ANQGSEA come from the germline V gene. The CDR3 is CSGWWRENLGTYEQYF.

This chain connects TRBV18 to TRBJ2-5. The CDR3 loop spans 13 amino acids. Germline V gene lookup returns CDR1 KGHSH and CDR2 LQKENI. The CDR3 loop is CASSPPGQETQYF.

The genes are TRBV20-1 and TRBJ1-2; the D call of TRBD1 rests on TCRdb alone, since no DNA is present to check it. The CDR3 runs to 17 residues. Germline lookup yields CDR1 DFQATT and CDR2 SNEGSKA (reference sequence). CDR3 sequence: CSASPRDRDSGAYGYTF.

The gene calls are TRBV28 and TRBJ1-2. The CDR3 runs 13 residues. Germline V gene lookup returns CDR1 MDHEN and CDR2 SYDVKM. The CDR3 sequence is CASSAPQTYGYTF.

CDR3 sequence: CASSTSGRVNEQYF. The chain links TRBV6-5 to TRBJ2-7; the D call from TCRdb, TRBD2, cannot be confirmed without DNA. This CDR3 is 14 amino acids long. Germline CDR1 is MNHEY and CDR2 is SVGAGI.

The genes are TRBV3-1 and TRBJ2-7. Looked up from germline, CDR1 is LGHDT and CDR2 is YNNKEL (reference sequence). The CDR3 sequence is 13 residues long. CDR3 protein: CASSSRAGYEQYF.

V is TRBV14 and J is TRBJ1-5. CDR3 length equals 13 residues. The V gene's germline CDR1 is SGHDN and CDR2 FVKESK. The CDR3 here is CASSRQTNQPQHF.

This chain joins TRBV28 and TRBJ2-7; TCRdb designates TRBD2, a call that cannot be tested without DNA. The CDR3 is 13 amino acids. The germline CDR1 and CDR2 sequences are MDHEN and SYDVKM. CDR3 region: CAIEKGNSYEQYF.

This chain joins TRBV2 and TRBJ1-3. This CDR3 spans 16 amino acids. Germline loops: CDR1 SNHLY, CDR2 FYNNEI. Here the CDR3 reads CASSVEGFVSGNTIYF.

CDR3 protein: CASTHAPGNTEAFF. The chain recombines TRBV27 with TRBJ1-1; TCRdb's D gene call, TRBD1, goes unchecked for lack of DNA. Germline CDR1 MNHEY, CDR2 SMNVEV (reference sequence). The CDR3 length is 14 residues.

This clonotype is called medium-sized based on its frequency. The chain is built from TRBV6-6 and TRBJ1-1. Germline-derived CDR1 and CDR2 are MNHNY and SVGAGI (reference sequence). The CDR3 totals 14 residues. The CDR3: CASSGDSENTEAFF.